This TCR beta chain was retrieved from a study of blood T cell repertoires in COVID-19. Turning to the study itself: The United States, Italy and Spain provided the acute and convalescent COVID-19 samples. Sources were T cells, B-cell-depleted T cells, or PBMCs; the material itself was cDNA or gDNA.

As handled by the study authors: Estimated nucleated cell counts came from reference gene primer amplification. Libraries were prepared by immunoSEQ multiplex PCR; TCRdb keeps only in-frame clonotypes and omits some of them. The V and J calls and clone size come from that table; D and trimming were worked out from the DNA. The sample includes 120,000 to 150,000 clones, around nine tenths of them seen just once. V lost 6 bases, J lost 2 bases, and 14 bases lay in between. CDR3 length equals 15 residues. Germline V lookup: CDR1 MNHEY, CDR2 SMNVEV (reference sequence). The source material was peripheral blood. The clonotype comes from a woman in her forties or fifties with active or convalescent COVID-19. The chain combines TRBV27 with TRBJ2-1, with a possible D match to TRBD1 (5 bases). CDR3 in amino acids: CASRGLKGAYNEQFF. The DNA of the CDR3 is TGTGCCAGCAGGGGGCTCAAAGGGGCCTACAATGAGCAGTTCTTC.